The clone carrying this T cell receptor (beta chain) was detected many times. The antigen is not known. A TCRbeta library incorporating unique molecular identifiers was prepared. TCRdb analysed the PCR reads with MiXCR anew, one entry per CDR3 protein. The sample consists of about 260,000 distinct CDR3 sequences, around 8% of them appearing once. The data stem from a study of T-cell reconstitution after alpha-beta-depleted transplantation in children. Study findings and constraints: Reportedly, alpha-beta T cells present about two months post-transplant originated from several hundred expanded clones of graft origin.

The sequence came from a male patient under 18 who had a stem cell transplant for acute lymphoblastic leukemia, so the T cells may come from the graft donor. The material was PBMCs, mostly from graft donor cells, obtained 180 days after TCRalphabeta/CD19-depleted stem cell transplant.

Here the CDR3 DNA reads TGTGCCAGCAGTAACCCGGGACTCCCTAGTAAGCAGTACTTC. It yields the protein CASSNPGLPSKQYF. The chain employs TRBV6-5 and TRBJ2-7; D possibly corresponds to TRBD2 (6 bases). The V end was cut by 5 bases, the J end by 8 bases, with 19 bases between. Per germline, CDR1 MNHEY and CDR2 SVGAGI. This CDR3 is built from 14 residues.